This T cell receptor beta chain appears in the sequencing data of a study of blood T cell repertoires in COVID-19. Study at large: Samples taken during acute and convalescent COVID-19 were collected in the United States, Italy and Spain.

The V gene's germline CDR1 is SGHAT and CDR2 FQNNGV. The CDR3 contains 13 residues. The ends were cut back, 1 base at V and 4 bases at J, with 7 bases in the middle. Only in-frame clones appear in the TCRdb table, and some are missing; sequencing was by immunoSEQ multiplex PCR. The table includes 180,000 or so clones, 85% detected once. The sample comprised peripheral blood. The clonotype was recovered from a person between 65 and 79 years old with COVID-19, enrolled during active disease. The chain employs TRBV11-2 and TRBJ1-2, with D possibly matching TRBD1 (6 bases). CDR3 in DNA: TGTGCCAGCAGCTTAGGACAGGTCTATGGCTACACCTTC. Its translation: CASSLGQVYGYTF. The complete variable domain, with remaining parts taken from reference TRBV11-2 and TRBJ1-2, reads EAGVAQSPRYKIIEKRQSVAFWCNPISGHATLYWYQQILGQGPKLLIQFQNNGVVDDSQLPKDRFSAERLKGVDSTLKIQPAKLEDSAVYLCASSLGQVYGYTFGSGTRLTVV.